This T cell receptor (beta chain) was profiled in a study of beta chain features in type 1 diabetes. Turning to the study itself: All samples together contributed 107,917,701 sorted cells for examination.

Trimming removed 3 bases from V and 4 bases from J, with 15 bases in between. This CDR3 is 15 amino acids long. Germline V gene lookup returns CDR1 ENHRY and CDR2 SYGVKD. This clone was counted only a few times. Since all of the isolated RNA was reverse transcribed, expressed TCRB transcripts were what got sequenced. The repertoire was sequenced with immunoSEQ multiplex PCR; TCRdb's copy has only in-frame clones and lacks some. The sample has around 350,000 clones; around 12% are singletons. This receptor was obtained from a young man in good health. The sequenced sample consisted of naive CD4+ T cells from blood. J is TRBJ1-2 and V is TRBV10-3; D is undetermined. The DNA for the CDR3 is TGTGCCATCAGTGACGTTGGAGTCGGCCCCTATGGCTACACCTTC. It translates to CAISDVGVGPYGYTF.